The present TCR beta chain was sequenced within a study of shared clonotypes between healthy human individuals. Here immunoSEQ multiplex PCR was the method, and the copy in TCRdb shows in-frame clones only, minus some. Among approximately 2.5 million clones listed, over 85% were seen once. As to this clone: This same CDR3 is encoded by further DNA sequences in the sample.

V lost 8 bases to trimming and J lost 2 bases, with 9 bases between them. Germline lookup yields CDR1 MDHEN and CDR2 SYDVKM. This CDR3 has 12 residues. The genes are TRBV28 and TRBJ2-5; unclear D gene. The TCR sequence derives from a man aged 18 to 29 in good health. Some clones in this sample may be carry-over from other donors' samples. Sample: naive CD4+ T cells from PBMCs. The sample's subset: CD45RA+ positively selected. This CDR3 reads CASRRLQETQYF. The CDR3 nucleotides read TGTGCCAGCCGGCGGTTACAAGAGACCCAGTACTTC.